A single sample gave rise to the 10 T cell receptor beta chains below, sequenced in a study of blood T cell repertoires in COVID-19. This table comes from immunoSEQ multiplex PCR, and its TCRdb copy is limited to in-frame clones, with some not included. The top ten hold roughly 10% of the sample, which has over 50,000 clones, over 75% seen once. What was sequenced was peripheral blood. The receptors stem from a human donor in a cohort sampled during active COVID-19.

This chain joins TRBV6-6 and TRBJ1-5; 9 nucleotides align to TRBD1. This CDR3 has 15 residues. With 7 bases clipped from V and 2 bases from J, the junction kept 6 bases outside the gene matches. Germline V gene data show CDR1 as MNHNY and CDR2 as SVGAGI (reference sequence). CDR3 DNA: TGTGCCAGCACCCAGGACAGGGGTGGCAATCAGCCCCAGCATTTT. Amino acid sequence: CASTQDRGGNQPQHF.

The chain has TRBV6-5 and TRBJ1-6, with TRBD1 as a possible D gene (6 bases). The V end lost 6 bases, the J end lost 7 bases, and 10 bases lay between the germline ends. Per the germline V gene, CDR1 is MNHEY and CDR2 is SVGAGI. This CDR3 spans 13 amino acids. DNA of the CDR3: TGTGCCAGCAGCAGGGGAACCAATTCACCCCTCCACTTT. Protein product: CASSRGTNSPLHF.

The rearrangement uses TRBV27 and TRBJ2-1, with 8 positions matching TRBD1. This CDR3 has 15 residues. V gave up 3 bases and J gave up 5 bases; unmatched junction bases: 6. Per germline, CDR1 MNHEY and CDR2 SMNVEV (reference sequence). The CDR3 protein is CASSFIGTGHNEQFF. The CDR3 nucleotides are TGTGCCAGCAGTTTCATAGGGACAGGTCACAATGAGCAGTTCTTC.

The genes are TRBV10-1 and TRBJ2-3; D not resolved. This CDR3 spans 13 amino acids. Germline lookup yields CDR1 WNHNN and CDR2 SYGVQD (reference sequence). The V and J ends lost 0 bases and 4 bases respectively, with 5 bases between them. The CDR3 here is CASSESIPDTQYF. CDR3 in DNA: TGCGCCAGCAGTGAGTCTATCCCAGATACGCAGTATTTT.

The V call is TRBV7-2, the J call TRBJ2-1, with 9 nucleotides matching TRBD2. V lost 3 bases to trimming and J lost 5 bases; unmatched junction nucleotides: 8. The CDR3 covers 16 residues. CDR1 is SGHTA, CDR2 FQGNSA, per germline. CDR3 nucleotide sequence: TGTGCCAGCAGCTTCATAGCGGGAGACGGGAACAATGAGCAGTTCTTC. Amino acids: CASSFIAGDGNNEQFF.

In its sample, this clone was seen once. The chain joins TRBV2 to TRBJ2-5, with a tentative D call TRBD2 (6 bases). This CDR3 region has 15 residues. Germline V gene sequence: CDR1 SNHLY, CDR2 FYNNEI. V shed 1 base and J shed 0 bases, with 9 bases lying between them. CDR3 bases: TGTGCCAGCAGTGAAGTGGCGGGGCACCAAGAGACCCAGTACTTC. Its translation is CASSEVAGHQETQYF.

This sequence joins TRBV11-3 and TRBJ2-7, with TRBD2 matching over 11 bases. Germline CDR1 is SGHNT and CDR2 is YENEEA. This CDR3 has 15 amino acids. Trimming took 5 bases from V and 6 from J; bases not matched to a gene: 9. The CDR3 is CASSPGTSGAGEQYF. DNA for the CDR3: TGTGCCAGCAGCCCGGGGACTAGCGGAGCGGGCGAGCAGTACTTC.

The V gene is TRBV28, the J gene TRBJ2-7; TRBD2 agrees at 10 bases. This CDR3 has 16 residues. Germline lookup yields CDR1 MDHEN and CDR2 SYDVKM. V lost 5 bases to trimming and J lost 0 bases; unmatched junction nucleotides: 7. The DNA for the CDR3 is TGTGCCAGCAGTCCCCCCGGGACTAGCGTCTCCTACGAGCAGTACTTC. Translating it yields CASSPPGTSVSYEQYF.

The chain links TRBV11-3 to TRBJ2-7, with TRBD2 identical over 7 bases. The junction had 7 bases not matched to a gene; V was cut back by 7 bases and J by 7 bases. This CDR3 is built from 12 residues. Germline values: CDR1 SGHNT, CDR2 YENEEA. The CDR3 sequence: CASKREGGEQYF. The CDR3 DNA is TGTGCCAGCAAGAGGGAGGGCGGTGAGCAGTACTTC.

The chain has TRBV3-1 (or the pseudogene TRBV3-2) and TRBJ2-3; 7 bases align to TRBD2. J lost 5 bases, V lost 3 bases, and 8 bases had no gene match. Germline V CDR1 and CDR2: LGHDT, YNNKEL (reference sequence). The CDR3 runs 15 residues. CDR3 DNA sequence: TGTGCCAGCAGCCACCGAGCGGGATTGGAAGATACGCAGTATTTT. Translated: CASSHRAGLEDTQYF.